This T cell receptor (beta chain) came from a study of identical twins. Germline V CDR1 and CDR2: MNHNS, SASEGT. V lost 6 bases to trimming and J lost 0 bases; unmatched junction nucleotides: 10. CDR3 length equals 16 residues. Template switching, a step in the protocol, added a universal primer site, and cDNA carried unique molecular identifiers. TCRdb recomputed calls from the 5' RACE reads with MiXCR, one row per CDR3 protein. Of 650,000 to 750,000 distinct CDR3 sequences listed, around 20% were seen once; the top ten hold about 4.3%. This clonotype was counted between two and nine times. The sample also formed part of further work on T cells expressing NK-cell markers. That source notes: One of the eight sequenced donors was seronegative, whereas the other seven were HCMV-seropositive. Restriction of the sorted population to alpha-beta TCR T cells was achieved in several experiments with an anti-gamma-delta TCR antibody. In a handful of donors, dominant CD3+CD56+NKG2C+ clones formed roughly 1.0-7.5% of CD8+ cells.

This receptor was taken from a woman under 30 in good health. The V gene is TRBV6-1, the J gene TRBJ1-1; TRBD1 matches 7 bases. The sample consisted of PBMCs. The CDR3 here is CASSSDRARLNTEAFF. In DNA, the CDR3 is TGTGCCAGCAGCTCCGACAGGGCTCGTTTGAACACTGAAGCTTTCTTT.